Below, one T cell receptor (beta chain) is given with its context. Researchers ran the PCR with 60 Vbeta and 13 Jbeta primers. Using immunoSEQ multiplex PCR, the repertoire was profiled, and TCRdb retains in-frame clones only, with some absent. The table records around 190,000 clones, around 87% of them present only once. The data stem from a study of cytomegalovirus exposure and HLA in healthy donors. CDR3 size: 13 residues. Germline CDR1 is MNHEY and CDR2 is SVGAGI. J was trimmed by 4 bases and V by 7 bases; bases with no gene match: 2. The TCR comes from a woman under 30 in good health and CMV-seronegative. The chain is built from TRBV6-5 and TRBJ1-1; 11 bases fit TRBD1. Sequenced input: PBMCs. The CDR3 loop is CASIGTGGTEAFF. For the CDR3, the DNA is TGTGCCAGCATCGGGACAGGGGGCACTGAAGCTTTCTTT.